The next 28 T cell receptor beta chains were all read from a single sample in a study of vaccination and CD4 T cells after COVID-19. Treatment in this sample: approximately nine-day PBMC culture with coronavirus spike peptide pools or control peptides (ViraFEST assay). CD4+ T cells that came from the unexposed donor were collected before the COVID-19 pandemic (2011-2018). What these receptors recognize is not known. The Oncomine TCR Beta short-read assay sequenced DNA from cultured CD4+ T cells. TCRdb re-called the PCR reads through MiXCR, storing one row per CDR3 protein. The data show about 6,600 distinct CDR3 sequences, approximately 40% seen once. The sequencing sample was made of CD4+ T cells from blood, cultured in vitro. Receptors originate from a human donor in good health.

The chain employs TRBV20-1 and TRBJ1-2; 9 nucleotides match TRBD1. V lost 5 bases, J lost 3 bases, and 4 bases stayed unmatched. The germline V gene has CDR1 DFQATT and CDR2 SNEGSKA (reference sequence). CDR3 length: 13 amino acids. The DNA of the CDR3 is TGCAGTGCTGATACAGGGGGCTACTATGGCTACACCTTC. Amino acid sequence: CSADTGGYYGYTF.

The chain combines TRBV15 with TRBJ2-3; D remains ambiguous. The V end was cut by 6 bases, the J end by 2 bases, with 6 bases between. CDR3 length equals 12 residues. Germline V gives CDR1 LNHNV, CDR2 YYDKDF (reference sequence). This CDR3 is CATSLNTDTQYF. CDR3 in DNA: TGTGCCACCAGTCTCAACACAGATACGCAGTATTTT.

This clonotype is labeled medium-sized (0.01 to 0.1%). This chain connects TRBV30 to TRBJ1-5, with 10 bases lining up with TRBD1. J was trimmed by 2 bases and V by 1 base; bases with no gene match: 2. Germline CDR1 GTSNPN, CDR2 SVGIG (reference sequence). This CDR3 is 15 amino acids long. CDR3: CAWSAGTGGNQPQHF. The CDR3 bases are TGTGCCTGGAGTGCCGGGACAGGGGGCAATCAGCCCCAGCATTTT.

As to this clonotype: Here the CDR3 omits its conserved ending phenylalanine or tryptophan, so a read error is the likely source. V is TRBV27 and J is TRBJ2-7; D perhaps matches TRBD1 (6 bases). Trimming left V 5 bases short and J 0 bases short, with 14 bases between. The CDR3 has 15 residues. Per the germline V gene, CDR1 is MNHEY and CDR2 is SMNVEV (reference sequence). The CDR3 protein is CASSQDSPSSYEQYL. DNA of the CDR3: TGTGCCAGCAGTCAGGACAGTCCTTCCTCCTACGAGCAGTACTTG.

This clonotype has only a few counts. The rearrangement joins TRBV20-1 to TRBJ2-7; 8 positions match TRBD1. The CDR3 is 14 residues long. Germline trimming cut 6 bases from V and 2 bases from J; bases unmatched to any gene: 9. Germline-derived CDR1 and CDR2 are DFQATT and SNEGSKA (reference sequence). DNA for the CDR3: TGCAGTGCACCCTTTACAGGGGGAACCTACGAGCAGTACTTC. Its translation: CSAPFTGGTYEQYF.

This chain connects TRBV12-3 or TRBV12-4 to TRBJ2-3, with a tentative D call TRBD1 (6 bases). The CDR3 is 14 amino acids. Trimming shortened V by 3 bases and J by 6 bases, and 13 bases separated the two germline ends. CDR3: CASSLVQGTDTQYF. For the CDR3, the DNA is TGTGCCAGCAGTTTGGTCCAGGGGACCGATACGCAGTATTTT.

This clonotype was seen a handful of times. This chain joins TRBV24-1 and TRBJ2-2; a possible D gene is TRBD1 (6 bases). V shed 5 bases and J shed 4 bases, with 16 bases lying between them. CDR1 is KGHDR, CDR2 SFDVKD, per germline. The CDR3 spans 16 residues. This chain's CDR3 is CATSATPSTGTGELFF. CDR3 nucleotides: TGTGCCACCAGTGCCACTCCCTCGACAGGCACCGGGGAGCTGTTTTTT.

This clonotype has a handful of counts. The chain links TRBV7-9 to TRBJ1-6; D is possibly TRBD1 (6 bases). The germline V gene has CDR1 SEHNR and CDR2 FQNEAQ (reference sequence). The CDR3 sequence is 13 residues long. The ends were cut back, 1 base at V and 14 bases at J, with 12 bases in the middle. CDR3 in DNA: TGTGCCAGCAGCTTAGAGCACAGGGAGGCCCTCCACTTT. It specifies CASSLEHREALHF. Based on the CDR3 plus reference TRBV7-9 and TRBJ1-6, the full variable domain is DTGVSQNPRHKITKRGQNVTFRCDPISEHNRLYWYRQTLGQGPEFLTYFQNEAQLEKSRLLSDRFSAERPKGSFSTLEIQRTEQGDSAMYLCASSLEHREALHFGNGTRLTVT.

This clonotype turned up a few times. The chain combines TRBV7-8 with TRBJ1-2; no definite D call. The CDR3 is 13 amino acids. V lost 3 bases, J lost 7 bases, and 12 bases lay in between. Germline V CDR1 and CDR2: SGHVS, FQNEAQ. This CDR3 reads CASSLISQGGYTF. The CDR3 DNA reads TGTGCCAGCAGCTTGATTTCCCAAGGTGGCTACACCTTC.

The V and J genes are TRBV6-1 and TRBJ2-5, with 7 bases matching TRBD2. Trimming removed 7 bases from V and 2 bases from J; junction bases left unmatched: 13. The germline gives CDR1 MNHNS, CDR2 SASEGT. The CDR3 spans 16 residues. Here the CDR3 reads CASNGKAGSPQETQYF. The CDR3 bases are TGTGCCAGCAATGGGAAAGCGGGGAGCCCTCAAGAGACCCAGTACTTC.

V gene TRBV20-1 combines with J gene TRBJ2-3, with D possibly matching TRBD2 (5 bases). From germline, CDR1 is DFQATT and CDR2 SNEGSKA (reference sequence). The CDR3 extends over 15 amino acids. Deletions cut 1 base from V and 1 base from J, with 12 bases between. The DNA of the CDR3 is TGCAGTGCTAGAGTACCCACCGGGGGCACAGATACGCAGTATTTT. Translating gives CSARVPTGGTDTQYF.

J is TRBJ1-1 and V is TRBV10-1, with D maybe TRBD1 (5 bases). The CDR3 totals 13 residues. V lost 8 bases to trimming and J lost 0 bases, with 10 bases between them. The germline gives CDR1 WNHNN, CDR2 SYGVQD (reference sequence). CDR3 coding DNA: TGCGCCAGCCAACGGGGCTTGAACACTGAAGCTTTCTTT. This sequence encodes CASQRGLNTEAFF.

This chain joins TRBV6-2 or TRBV6-3 and TRBJ1-2, with TRBD1 matching over 8 bases. CDR3 length: 15 amino acids. Germline V gene data show CDR1 as MNHEY and CDR2 as SVGEGT. The ends lost 5 bases at V and 6 bases at J; junction bases unmatched: 11. The CDR3 nucleotides read TGTGCCAGCAGTCTAAGCGGACAGGGTTGGAATGGCTACACCTTC. Protein sequence: CASSLSGQGWNGYTF.

This rearrangement joins TRBV12-3 or TRBV12-4 to TRBJ1-5; weak D call: TRBD1 (5 bases). The CDR3 is 16 amino acids. Deletions cut 5 bases from V and 6 bases from J, with 20 bases between. CDR3: CASSPFVGGESQPQHF. CDR3 sequence (DNA): TGTGCCAGCAGTCCCTTCGTGGGAGGGGAGAGTCAGCCCCAGCATTTT.

This chain joins TRBV20-1 and TRBJ2-3; D might be TRBD1 or TRBD2, each matching 5 bases. The CDR3 contains 14 residues. The V and J ends lost 5 bases and 2 bases respectively, with 14 bases between them. Germline V gene sequence: CDR1 DFQATT, CDR2 SNEGSKA (reference sequence). CDR3 DNA sequence: TGCAGTGCTTTTACCCGGGACGCCACAGATACGCAGTATTTT. Translating gives CSAFTRDATDTQYF.

This clonotype was counted a few times. The chain combines TRBV6-1 with TRBJ1-1; TRBD1 is a possible D gene (6 bases). The germline CDR1 and CDR2 sequences are MNHNS and SASEGT. V was clipped by 4 bases and J by 0 bases, with 9 bases between them. The CDR3 is made up of 14 amino acids. The CDR3 nucleotides read TGTGCCAGCAGTGCGGACAGCATGAACACTGAAGCTTTCTTT. This gives the protein CASSADSMNTEAFF.

This chain links TRBV5-4 with TRBJ1-1; D is possibly TRBD1 (5 bases). The V gene's germline CDR1 is SGHNT and CDR2 YYREEE (reference sequence). This CDR3 is 11 amino acids long. V was trimmed by 3 bases and J by 7 bases, leaving 7 bases between them. This CDR3 is CASSYDSEAFF. For the CDR3, the DNA is TGTGCCAGCAGCTACGACAGTGAAGCTTTCTTT.

The rearrangement joins TRBV2 to TRBJ2-1; a possible D gene is TRBD1 (6 bases). This CDR3 has 17 amino acids. V was shortened by 1 base and J by 12 bases, with 25 bases between the two germline ends. The germline V gene has CDR1 SNHLY and CDR2 FYNNEI. CDR3 sequence reads: CASSEGGGWGGNLVQFF. CDR3 sequence (DNA): TGTGCCAGCAGTGAAGGAGGGGGATGGGGCGGCAACCTCGTGCAGTTCTTC.

The chain is built from TRBV5-1 and TRBJ1-2; perhaps TRBD1 as D (5 bases). Germline V gene sequence: CDR1 SGHRS, CDR2 YFSETQ. The CDR3 runs 13 residues. Trimming took 1 base from V and 8 from J, leaving 12 bases between them. The CDR3 sequence is CASSLRQHRGYTF. DNA for the CDR3: TGCGCCAGCAGCTTGAGACAGCATCGGGGCTACACCTTC.

The chain combines TRBV6-2 or TRBV6-3 with TRBJ2-3; D is perhaps TRBD2 (6 bases). The CDR3 sequence is 15 residues long. Trimming cost V 7 bases and J 0 bases, with 14 bases left between them. Germline CDR1 reads MNHEY; CDR2 reads SVGEGT. The CDR3 loop reads CASTPRAGSTDTQYF. The CDR3 nucleotides are TGTGCCAGCACCCCGAGGGCGGGGAGCACAGATACGCAGTATTTT.

This rearrangement joins TRBV7-3 to TRBJ2-3; 10 positions match TRBD2. Germline-derived CDR1 and CDR2 are SGHTA and FQGTGA. The CDR3 totals 16 residues. J lost 0 bases, V lost 5 bases, and 5 bases had no gene match. CDR3 in amino acids: CASSPSSGGSTDTQYF. The CDR3 nucleotides are TGTGCCAGCAGCCCTTCTAGCGGGGGAAGCACAGATACGCAGTATTTT. Full variable domain (rest looked up from reference TRBV7-3 and TRBJ2-3): GAGVSQTPSNKVTEKGKYVELRCDPISGHTALYWYRQSLGQGPEFLIYFQGTGAADDSGLPNDRFFAVRPEGSVSTLKIQRTERGDSAVYLCASSPSSGGSTDTQYFGPGTRLTVL.

This clonotype has more than one count but fewer than ten. This chain links TRBV6-2 or TRBV6-3 with TRBJ2-5; D unresolved. Germline CDR1 MNHEY, CDR2 SVGEGT. V was shortened by 2 bases and J by 5 bases, with 3 bases between the two germline ends. The CDR3 has 11 residues. The CDR3 loop is CASSYPETQYF. The DNA for the CDR3 is TGTGCCAGCAGTTACCCGGAGACCCAGTACTTC.

This clonotype was found a few times. V gene TRBV11-2 combines with J gene TRBJ2-2; the D is unclear. The CDR3 has 12 amino acids. The V end was cut by 0 bases, the J end by 5 bases, with 1 base between. The V gene's germline CDR1 is SGHAT and CDR2 FQNNGV. The CDR3 reads CASSLETGELFF. The DNA for the CDR3 is TGTGCCAGCAGCTTAGAGACCGGGGAGCTGTTTTTT.

The table lists this clonotype with a few counts. The rearrangement links TRBV6-5 to TRBJ2-1; D perhaps matches TRBD1 (6 bases). Trimming took 0 bases from V and 5 from J, leaving 23 bases between them. The CDR3 is 19 residues long. Germline V gene lookup returns CDR1 MNHEY and CDR2 SVGAGI. CDR3 sequence: CASSYSPIPGPRGDNEQFF. For the CDR3, the DNA is TGTGCCAGCAGTTACTCCCCCATCCCTGGTCCCAGGGGAGACAATGAGCAGTTCTTC.

The rearrangement uses TRBV6-1 and TRBJ1-5; no clear D gene. The CDR3 is made up of 16 amino acids. From germline, CDR1 is MNHNS and CDR2 SASEGT. V was trimmed by 1 base and J by 5 bases, leaving 15 bases between them. The CDR3 protein is CASSEEPGPADQPQHF. CDR3 coding DNA: TGTGCCAGCAGTGAAGAACCAGGCCCAGCGGATCAGCCCCAGCATTTT.

This clonotype has only a few counts. The chain links TRBV7-8 to TRBJ1-2; no clear D gene. Trimming cost V 4 bases and J 1 base, with 13 bases left between them. The CDR3 runs 15 residues. Germline V gene sequence: CDR1 SGHVS, CDR2 FQNEAQ. CDR3 sequence reads: CASSSLAGLNYGYTF. CDR3 DNA sequence: TGTGCCAGCAGCTCCCTCGCCGGCCTTAACTATGGCTACACCTTC.

This clonotype has just one count. The chain joins TRBV19 to TRBJ1-6; no firm D call. The CDR3 is made up of 15 amino acids. Germline V CDR1 and CDR2: LNHDA, SQIVND (reference sequence). Trimming stripped 7 bases from V and 7 bases from J, with 17 bases between. The CDR3 loop reads CASKREVRNNSPLHF. The CDR3 DNA is TGTGCCAGTAAAAGGGAAGTCCGGAACAATTCACCCCTCCACTTT.

V usage is TRBV7-3 and J usage is TRBJ2-3; 7 positions agree with TRBD2. Germline loops: CDR1 SGHTA, CDR2 FQGTGA. J gave up 3 bases and V 4 bases, and 4 bases lay outside the gene matches. This CDR3 has 14 residues. In nucleotides, the CDR3 is TGTGCCAGCAGCTCCAGCGGGGCGACAGATACGCAGTATTTT. Encoded protein: CASSSSGATDTQYF.